This TCR beta chain came from a study of Tregs in tolerant kidney transplant recipients. Study-wide results and caveats: Nucleotide sequences could not be compared across some patients' samples due to primer changes. Tolerant patients' donor-specific Tregs expanded beyond overall Tregs, suggesting antigen-driven growth. Expanding Tregs on activated donor B cells appeared to best identify donor-specific TCRbeta clones.

This CDR3 is built from 13 residues. In germline, CDR1 is SGHAT, CDR2 FQNNGV. V dropped 5 bases and J dropped 11; count of bases not matched to a gene: 9. Sequencing used immunoSEQ multiplex PCR; TCRdb keeps in-frame clones, though not all of them. The sample consists of about 52,000 clones, around 90% of them appearing once. With respect to this clone: As yet, its antigen is unknown.

Recipients received nonmyeloablative bone marrow transplants from related graft donors, with transient mixed chimerism. The V gene is TRBV11-2, the J gene TRBJ1-2, with 9 bases matching TRBD1. This clonotype was sampled from a human patient who received a combined kidney and bone marrow transplant. Some T cells may be the graft donor's. Sample: CD8+ T cells from blood (PBMCs), taken 24 months after the transplant. CDR3 loop: CASSLGQGSGYTF. CDR3 DNA: TGTGCCAGCAGCCTAGGACAGGGGTCCGGGTACACCTTC.